This is a list of T cell receptor beta chains from one sample in a study of breast tumors, draining lymph nodes, adjacent tissues. TCRdb independently ran MiXCR on the multiplex PCR reads; one entry per CDR3 protein. The sample carries more than 80,000 distinct CDR3 sequences, under 40% recorded once. The sequenced material came from axillary lymph node tissue. The receptors were gathered from a female donor with breast cancer. Some clones in this sample may be carry-over from other donors' samples. The CDR3 runs from the conserved cysteine through the conserved F or W. The D gene is left open where the match is weak. Size tells how often a clone was seen (once, few, many) or the class of an expanded clone, and some rows leave it out.

size: NA; V: TRBV6-5; J: TRBJ2-7; D: TRBD2; CDR3: CASSRRGGGDSYEQYF; DNA: TGTGCCAGCAGTCGCCGTGGGGGGGGGGACTCCTACGAGCAGTACTTC
size: NA; V: TRBV12-3/TRBV12-4; J: TRBJ1-6; D: NA; CDR3: CASCLGVENSPLHF; DNA: TGCGCCAGCTGTTTAGGGGTTGAGAATTCACCCCTCCACTTT
size: many; V: TRBV11-2; J: TRBJ2-7; D: NA; CDR3: CASSVGPIRGEQYF; DNA: TGTGCCAGCAGCGTGGGACCGATAAGAGGCGAGCAGTACTTC
size: many; V: TRBV5-1; J: TRBJ2-3; D: NA; CDR3: CASSLGLTDTQYF; DNA: TGCGCCAGCAGCTTGGGGTTAACAGATACGCAGTATTTT
size: many; V: TRBV5-1; J: TRBJ2-1; D: TRBD2; CDR3: CASSLVSQELAGGSYNEQFF; DNA: TGCGCCAGCAGCTTGGTTTCTCAGGAACTAGCGGGGGGTTCCTACAATGAGCAGTTCTTC
size: NA; V: TRBV7-3; J: TRBJ2-4; D: TRBD1; CDR3: CASFYRGNIQYF; DNA: TGTGCCAGTTTTTACAGGGGGAACATTCAGTACTTC
size: many; V: TRBV20-1; J: TRBJ2-7; D: TRBD2; CDR3: CSAADIGTRAYEQYF; DNA: TGCAGTGCTGCTGATATTGGGACTAGGGCCTACGAGCAGTACTTC
size: many; V: TRBV7-9; J: TRBJ2-3; D: TRBD2; CDR3: CASNSGGADTQYF; DNA: TGTGCCAGTAACAGCGGGGGGGCAGATACGCAGTATTTT
size: NA; V: TRBV3-1; J: TRBJ2-3; D: TRBD2; CDR3: CASSRILAGVTWAQYF; DNA: TGTGCCAGCAGTCGTATCCTAGCGGGGGTGACCTGGGCGCAGTATTTT
size: once; V: TRBV27; J: TRBJ1-2; D: NA; CDR3: CAGSLGLSYGYTF; DNA: TGTGCCGGCAGTTTGGGCCTTTCCTATGGCTACACCTTC
size: many; V: TRBV11-2; J: TRBJ1-3; D: NA; CDR3: CASSDPGGVSGNTIYF; DNA: TGTGCCAGCAGCGATCCAGGAGGTGTCTCTGGAAACACCATATATTTT
size: NA; V: TRBV19; J: TRBJ1-1; D: TRBD1; CDR3: CASFPTGAPEAFF; DNA: TGTGCCAGTTTTCCAACAGGGGCCCCTGAAGCTTTCTTT
size: NA; V: TRBV6-5; J: TRBJ2-2; D: NA; CDR3: CASSHADREGNTGELFF; DNA: TGTGCCAGCAGTCACGCCGACAGGGAGGGGAACACCGGGGAGCTGTTTTTT
size: many; V: TRBV11-2; J: TRBJ2-7; D: NA; CDR3: CASRPTLSYEQYF; DNA: TGTGCCAGCAGACCCACACTCTCCTACGAGCAGTACTTC
size: many; V: TRBV27; J: TRBJ2-7; D: TRBD2; CDR3: CASSLSGGGTYEQYF; DNA: TGTGCCAGCAGTTTATCGGGGGGAGGGACCTACGAGCAGTACTTC
size: NA; V: TRBV6-2/TRBV6-3; J: TRBJ2-5; D: TRBD2; CDR3: CASSYETSGTIRDF; DNA: TGTGCCAGCAGTTACGAGACTAGCGGAACTATACGCGACTTC
size: NA; V: TRBV2; J: TRBJ1-4; D: NA; CDR3: CASRDQPGEKLFF; DNA: TGTGCCAGCAGGGACCAACCTGGGGAAAAACTGTTTTTT
size: many; V: TRBV28; J: TRBJ2-7; D: NA; CDR3: CASSSAPGVLDEQYF; DNA: TGTGCCAGCAGTTCGGCACCAGGGGTTCTTGACGAGCAGTACTTC
size: many; V: TRBV4-3; J: TRBJ2-3; D: TRBD1; CDR3: CASSQDPRGLLDTQYF; DNA: TGCGCCAGCAGCCAAGATCCCAGGGGGCTTCTAGATACGCAGTATTTT
size: many; V: TRBV29-1; J: TRBJ2-1; D: TRBD2; CDR3: CSANSGGGYNEQFF; DNA: TGCAGCGCTAATTCGGGAGGGGGGTACAATGAGCAGTTCTTC
size: many; V: TRBV6-5; J: TRBJ2-5; D: NA; CDR3: CASSSIGHLQETQYF; DNA: TGTGCCAGCAGCTCTATTGGACACCTCCAAGAGACCCAGTACTTC
size: many; V: TRBV5-5; J: TRBJ1-5; D: TRBD1; CDR3: CASSLGTGHQPQHF; DNA: TGTGCCAGCAGCTTGGGGACAGGACATCAGCCCCAGCATTTT
size: many; V: TRBV4-2; J: TRBJ2-1; D: TRBD2; CDR3: CASSQGLVGGDEQFF; DNA: TGTGCCAGCAGCCAGGGACTAGTGGGGGGTGATGAGCAGTTCTTC
size: many; V: TRBV19; J: TRBJ1-2; D: NA; CDR3: CASTGFSNYGYTF; DNA: TGTGCCAGTACTGGGTTCTCTAACTATGGCTACACCTTC
size: NA; V: TRBV20-1; J: TRBJ2-1; D: NA; CDR3: CSARDASSYNGQFF; DNA: TGCAGTGCTAGGGACGCCAGCTCCTACAACGGGCAGTTCTTC
size: many; V: TRBV7-2; J: TRBJ2-5; D: TRBD1; CDR3: CASTLAGGQETQYF; DNA: TGTGCCAGCACCTTGGCAGGGGGCCAAGAGACCCAGTACTTC
size: NA; V: TRBV2; J: TRBJ1-5; D: NA; CDR3: CASRGESVGNQPQHF; DNA: TGCGCCAGCAGGGGAGAGAGTGTGGGCAATCAGCCCCAGCATTTT
size: many; V: TRBV27; J: TRBJ2-7; D: TRBD2; CDR3: CASRTSGTSAEQYF; DNA: TGTGCCAGCAGGACGTCCGGGACTAGCGCAGAGCAGTACTTC
size: many; V: TRBV4-1; J: TRBJ2-5; D: TRBD2; CDR3: CASSQAGTSGETQYF; DNA: TGCGCCAGCAGCCAAGCCGGGACTAGCGGAGAGACCCAGTACTTC
size: many; V: TRBV9; J: TRBJ2-1; D: TRBD1; CDR3: CASSFFPGTGGFNEQFF; DNA: TGTGCCAGCAGCTTTTTTCCGGGGACAGGGGGCTTCAATGAGCAGTTCTTC
size: many; V: TRBV5-1; J: TRBJ2-5; D: NA; CDR3: CASSLAASTDTQYF; DNA: TGCGCCAGCAGCTTGGCAGCTAGTACCGACACCCAGTACTTC
size: NA; V: TRBV19; J: TRBJ2-1; D: TRBD2; CDR3: CARAKSGGAPDEQFF; DNA: TGTGCTAGGGCTAAAAGCGGGGGGGCCCCGGATGAGCAGTTCTTC
size: many; V: TRBV6-2/TRBV6-3; J: TRBJ1-5; D: NA; CDR3: CASSYRDPYSNQPQHF; DNA: TGTGCCAGCAGTTACCGGGACCCTTATAGCAATCAGCCCCAGCATTTT
size: once; V: TRBV20-1; J: TRBJ1-1; D: NA; CDR3: CSARGGGNTEAFF; DNA: TGCAGTGCTAGAGGTGGGGGAAACACTGAAGCTTTCTTT
size: NA; V: TRBV5-1; J: TRBJ2-3; D: NA; CDR3: CASSLGTATDTQYF; DNA: TGCGCCAGCAGCTTGGGGACAGCCACAGATACGCAGTATTTT
size: many; V: TRBV3-1; J: TRBJ2-3; D: NA; CDR3: CASSQGTTTDTQYF; DNA: TGTGCCAGCAGCCAAGGGACCACCACAGATACGCAGTATTTT
size: many; V: TRBV5-6; J: TRBJ2-7; D: TRBD2; CDR3: CASSSALAGVGYEQYF; DNA: TGTGCCAGCAGCTCCGCGTTAGCGGGAGTTGGCTACGAGCAGTACTTC
size: NA; V: TRBV5-1; J: TRBJ1-4; D: NA; CDR3: CPSSSGTNENLFF; DNA: TGCCCCAGCAGTTCCGGGACAAATGAAAACCTGTTTTTT
size: NA; V: TRBV18; J: TRBJ1-1; D: NA; CDR3: CASSHRVADTEAFF; DNA: TGTGCCAGCTCACACCGGGTTGCGGACACTGAAGCTTTCTTT
size: many; V: TRBV30; J: TRBJ1-5; D: NA; CDR3: CAWSQTGRQPQHF; DNA: TGTGCCTGGAGTCAAACAGGGCGTCAGCCCCAGCATTTT
size: many; V: TRBV6-2/TRBV6-3; J: TRBJ1-6; D: TRBD1; CDR3: CASSPKGQGENSPLHF; DNA: TGTGCCAGCAGTCCCAAGGGACAGGGGGAAAATTCACCCCTCCACTTT
size: NA; V: TRBV11-3; J: TRBJ2-4; D: NA; CDR3: CASSLDSKHTKNIQYF; DNA: TGTGCCAGCAGCTTAGACTCCAAGCACACCAAAAACATTCAGTACTTC
size: NA; V: TRBV5-1; J: TRBJ2-3; D: NA; CDR3: CASSLSPGGTQYF; DNA: TGCGCCAGCAGCCTATCGCCGGGCGGTACGCAGTATTTT